Below, 11 T cell receptor beta chains from the same sample are listed, as sequenced in a study of cytomegalovirus exposure and HLA in healthy donors. PCR was performed using 60 Vbeta and 13 Jbeta primers. Clones were read by immunoSEQ multiplex PCR, and TCRdb kept only the in-frame ones, dropping some. The sample has more than 95,000 clones; around 79% are singletons. What was sequenced was PBMCs. These receptor sequences come from a man aged 55-75 years in good health and CMV-seropositive.

In nucleotides, the CDR3 is TGTGCCAGCTCCAGGGGGCCCCAGGAGTGGGATACGCAGTATTTT. Translated, it gives CASSRGPQEWDTQYF. V gene TRBV6-1 combines with J gene TRBJ2-3; TRBD1 agrees at 8 bases. V lost 8 bases to trimming and J lost 6 bases; unmatched junction nucleotides: 13. Germline-derived CDR1 and CDR2 are MNHNS and SASEGT. There are 15 residues in the CDR3.

Written as DNA, the CDR3 is TGTGCCAGCAGTTCGATTACCGGTTTCATCGGCTATGGCTACACCTTC. Amino acid sequence: CASSSITGFIGYGYTF. V gene TRBV28 combines with J gene TRBJ1-2; no firm D call. V was trimmed by 4 bases and J by 4 bases, leaving 19 bases between them. This CDR3 region has 16 residues. The germline V gene has CDR1 MDHEN and CDR2 SYDVKM.

This chain links TRBV5-5 with TRBJ1-2; 9 bases fit TRBD1. CDR3 length equals 15 residues. V shed 5 bases and J 2 bases; nucleotides not matched to a gene: 7. From germline, CDR1 is SGHKS and CDR2 YYEKEE (reference sequence). The CDR3 coding sequence is TGTGCCAGCAGGCCTACCGGGACAGGGAACTATGGCTACACCTTC. Amino acid sequence: CASRPTGTGNYGYTF.

This clone was counted a few times. The V and J genes are TRBV5-1 and TRBJ2-3; the D is unclear. Germline V gene data show CDR1 as SGHRS and CDR2 as YFSETQ. This CDR3 comprises 13 residues. Trimming stripped 6 bases from V and 2 bases from J, with 10 bases between. The CDR3 DNA sequence: TGCGCCAGCAAGGAGCCATCCACAGATACGCAGTATTTT. Residues: CASKEPSTDTQYF.

This clone was detected once. This sequence joins TRBV19 and TRBJ1-5; D is undetermined. V was pared by 3 bases and J by 0 bases, with 9 bases between. This CDR3 has 15 residues. Germline loops: CDR1 LNHDA, CDR2 SQIVND (reference sequence). Here the CDR3 DNA reads TGTGCCAGTAGTATTGGACTAGATAGCAATCAGCCCCAGCATTTT. Protein: CASSIGLDSNQPQHF.

The chain uses TRBV7-9 and TRBJ1-4; D may be TRBD1 (5 bases). The CDR3 is made up of 16 amino acids. V dropped 3 bases and J dropped 6 bases, with 17 bases sitting between them. The germline gives CDR1 SEHNR, CDR2 FQNEAQ (reference sequence). This chain's CDR3 is CASSLGQGGYHEKLFF. In DNA form, the CDR3 reads TGTGCCAGCAGCTTGGGTCAGGGCGGTTATCATGAAAAACTGTTTTTT.

The chain has TRBV9 and TRBJ1-2; D is unclear. Germline V gene data show CDR1 as SGDLS and CDR2 as YYNGEE. The CDR3 runs to 14 residues. Trimming left V 0 bases short and J 3 bases short, with 9 bases between. The DNA for the CDR3 is TGTGCCAGCAGCGTAGTCACCGGGTACTATGGCTACACCTTC. Its translation is CASSVVTGYYGYTF.

This clone was counted a few times. The chain joins TRBV19 to TRBJ1-1, with D tentatively TRBD1 (6 bases). V lost 5 bases and J 4 bases, leaving 14 bases between the germline ends. The CDR3 extends over 14 amino acids. The germline V gene encodes CDR1 LNHDA and CDR2 SQIVND (reference sequence). CDR3 bases: TGTGCCAGTAGTCCCATACAGGGCCCCACTGAAGCTTTCTTT. This codes for CASSPIQGPTEAFF. Together with reference TRBV19 and TRBJ1-1, the CDR3 gives the full variable domain: DGGITQSPKYLFRKEGQNVTLSCEQNLNHDAMYWYRQDPGQGLRLIYYSQIVNDFQKGDIAEGYSVSREKKESFPLTVTSAQKNPTAFYLCASSPIQGPTEAFFGQGTRLTVV.

The chain employs TRBV5-1 and TRBJ1-1, with 8 bases aligning to TRBD1. V lost 4 bases to trimming and J lost 4 bases; unmatched junction nucleotides: 9. The CDR3 runs to 15 residues. Germline V CDR1 and CDR2: SGHRS, YFSETQ. CDR3 amino acids: CASSPTGVSGTEAFF. CDR3 sequence (DNA): TGCGCCAGCAGCCCGACAGGGGTCTCGGGCACTGAAGCTTTCTTT.

Points on this clone: The junction does not match germline at one end; this may be a read error. The genes are TRBV11-2 and TRBJ2-7, with D unclear. CDR1 and CDR2 (germline): SGHAT, FQNNGV. This CDR3 spans 13 amino acids. Written as DNA, the CDR3 is TGTGCCAGCAGCTTTAGCCGATCCTACGGGCAGTACTTC. Translated, it gives CASSFSRSYGQYF.

The rearrangement uses TRBV6-5 and TRBJ2-7; 8 bases agree with TRBD2. Trimming cost V 9 bases and J 2 bases; bases outside gene matches: 9. The CDR3 consists of 14 residues. Germline CDR1 and CDR2: MNHEY and SVGAGI. The CDR3 here is CASAERGPTYEQYF. For the CDR3, the DNA is TGTGCCAGTGCCGAGCGGGGGCCTACCTACGAGCAGTACTTC.